Many counts were recorded for the clone carrying this TCR beta chain. Its antigen is still unknown. One entry per CDR3 protein results from TCRdb running MiXCR on the reads. The profile shows some 940,000 distinct CDR3 sequences, around 30% of them singletons. The data were taken from a study of T cell repertoires in cytomegalovirus infection. Looking at the study overall: Carrying CMV and the relevant HLA type showed in public TCR beta signatures.

This CDR3 contains 14 residues. Trimming took 5 bases from V and 8 from J, leaving 16 bases between them. Germline values: CDR1 SEHNR, CDR2 FQNEAQ (reference sequence). General study results and limits: The response measured ex vivo was dominated by TCR beta clonotypes (HLA-C-restricted and CMV-specific). Cumulative frequency (of public TCR beta family members) identified carriers of CMV plus the relevant HLA.

The TCR comes from a human donor in good health (CMV status not recorded). Some clones in this sample may be carry-over from other donors' samples. The chain has TRBV7-9 and TRBJ2-4, with D maybe TRBD1 (5 bases). Sample: cultured CD8+ T cells from PBMCs, taken from culture after CMV antigen stimulation. DNA for the CDR3: TGTGCCAGCAGCCCGCGGACACTGGTGGACATTCAGTACTTC. This translates into CASSPRTLVDIQYF.